Sequencing of this T cell receptor beta chain was carried out in a study of blood T cell repertoires in COVID-19. TCRdb's table, derived via immunoSEQ multiplex PCR, lists solely in-frame clones and lacks some. The table has a few hundred thousand clones, roughly 84% seen once. Sequencing was performed on PBMCs or T cells enriched from blood (not recorded which). This TCR was sampled from a woman aged 25 to 39 who had recovered from COVID-19.

Here the CDR3 reads CASSIVRGRGYEQYF. DNA for the CDR3: TGTGCCAGTAGTATAGTACGGGGCAGGGGCTACGAGCAGTACTTC. This rearrangement joins TRBV19 to TRBJ2-7; TRBD1 is a possible D gene (6 bases). Germline CDR1 reads LNHDA; CDR2 reads SQIVND (reference sequence). V was pared by 1 base and J by 3 bases, with 13 bases between. This CDR3 has 15 amino acids.